This TCR beta chain emerged from a study of T cell responses to AZD1222 COVID-19 vaccine. As regards this clone: The antigen remains undetermined.

In germline, CDR1 is MNHEY, CDR2 SMNVEV (reference sequence). The length of the CDR3 is 13 residues. V was cut by 11 bases and J by 4 bases, with 17 bases left in between. Overall study findings and caveats: An increase in Spike-specific TCR breadth and depth was observed after two AZD1222 doses. Spike regions recognized by vaccine-associated CD4 TCRs spanned the protein, led by 160-218 and 743-854. Baseline serology detected seropositivity in only a handful of AZD1222 recipients. As reported, nearly half of all spike-specific TCRs target variant regions that are unmutated.

Some clones are missing from TCRdb's copy, which holds only in-frame ones; the method was immunoSEQ multiplex PCR. The table records 100,000 to 120,000 clones, about 90% of them present only once. Material: peripheral blood, obtained 28 days after the second AZD1222 dose. This chain links TRBV27 with TRBJ2-5; TRBD2 might be the D (7 bases). The clonotype was recovered from an adult who received the AZD1222 COVID-19 vaccine. The CDR3, as DNA: TGTGCCTCAGCGCAAAGGGGGGGAGAGACCCAGTACTTC. This translates into CASAQRGGETQYF.